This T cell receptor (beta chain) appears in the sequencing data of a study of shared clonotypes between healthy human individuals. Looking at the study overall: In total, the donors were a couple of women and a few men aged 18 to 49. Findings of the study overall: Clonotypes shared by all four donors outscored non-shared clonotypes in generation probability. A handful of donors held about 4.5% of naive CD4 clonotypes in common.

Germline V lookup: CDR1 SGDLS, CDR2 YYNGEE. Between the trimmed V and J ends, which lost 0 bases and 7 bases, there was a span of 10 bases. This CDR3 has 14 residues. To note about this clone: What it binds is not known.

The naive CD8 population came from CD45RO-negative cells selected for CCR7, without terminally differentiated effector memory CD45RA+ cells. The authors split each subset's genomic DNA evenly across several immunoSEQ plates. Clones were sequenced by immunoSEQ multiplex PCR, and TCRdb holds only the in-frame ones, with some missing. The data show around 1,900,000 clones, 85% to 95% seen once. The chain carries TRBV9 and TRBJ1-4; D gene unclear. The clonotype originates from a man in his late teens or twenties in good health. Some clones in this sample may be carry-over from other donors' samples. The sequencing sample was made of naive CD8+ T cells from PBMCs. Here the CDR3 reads CASSVGREGEKLFF. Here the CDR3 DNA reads TGTGCCAGCAGCGTAGGTAGGGAGGGTGAAAAACTGTTTTTT.